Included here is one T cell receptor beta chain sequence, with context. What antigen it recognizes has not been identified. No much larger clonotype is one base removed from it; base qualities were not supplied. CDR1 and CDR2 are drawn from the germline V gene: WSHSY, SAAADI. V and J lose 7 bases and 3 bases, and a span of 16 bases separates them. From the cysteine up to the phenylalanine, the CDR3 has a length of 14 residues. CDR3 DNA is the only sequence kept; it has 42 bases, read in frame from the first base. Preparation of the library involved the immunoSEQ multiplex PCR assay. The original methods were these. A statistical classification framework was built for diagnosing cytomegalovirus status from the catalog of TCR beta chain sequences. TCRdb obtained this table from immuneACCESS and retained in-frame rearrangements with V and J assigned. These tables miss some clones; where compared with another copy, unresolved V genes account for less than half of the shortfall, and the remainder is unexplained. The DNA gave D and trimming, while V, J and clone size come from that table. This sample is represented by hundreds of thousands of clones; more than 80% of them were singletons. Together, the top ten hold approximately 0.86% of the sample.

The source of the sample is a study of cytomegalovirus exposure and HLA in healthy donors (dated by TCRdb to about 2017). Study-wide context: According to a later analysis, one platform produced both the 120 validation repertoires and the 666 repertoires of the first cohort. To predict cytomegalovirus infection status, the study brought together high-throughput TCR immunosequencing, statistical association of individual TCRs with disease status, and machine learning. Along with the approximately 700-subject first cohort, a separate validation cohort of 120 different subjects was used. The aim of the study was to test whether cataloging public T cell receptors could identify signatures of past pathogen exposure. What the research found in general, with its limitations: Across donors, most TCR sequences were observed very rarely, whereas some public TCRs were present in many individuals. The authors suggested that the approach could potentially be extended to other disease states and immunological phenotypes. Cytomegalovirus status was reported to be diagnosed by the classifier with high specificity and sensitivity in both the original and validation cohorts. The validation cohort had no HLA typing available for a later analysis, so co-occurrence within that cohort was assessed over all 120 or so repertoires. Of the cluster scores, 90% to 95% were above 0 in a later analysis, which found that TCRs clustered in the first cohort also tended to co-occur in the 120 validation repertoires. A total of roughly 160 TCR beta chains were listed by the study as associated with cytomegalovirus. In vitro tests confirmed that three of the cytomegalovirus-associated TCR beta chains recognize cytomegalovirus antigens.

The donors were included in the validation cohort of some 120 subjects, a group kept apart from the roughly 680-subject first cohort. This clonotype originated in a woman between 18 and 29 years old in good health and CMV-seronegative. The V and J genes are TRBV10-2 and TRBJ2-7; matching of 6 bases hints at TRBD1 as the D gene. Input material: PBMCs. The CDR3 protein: CASMAGQPIYEQYF. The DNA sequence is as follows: TGCGCCAGCATGGCTGGACAGCCTATCTACGAGCAGTACTTC.